This T cell receptor (beta chain) was identified during a study of T-cell reconstitution after alpha-beta-depleted transplantation in children. General study findings and limits: Where alpha-beta T cells came from about two months after transplant was reportedly several hundred expanded graft clones. Surviving recipient T cells and thymic progenitors underlay high day-60 TCRbeta diversity in some patients.

This clonotype was seen many times. Its antigen remains unidentified. Preparation of the TCRbeta library involved a method that used unique molecular identifiers. One entry per CDR3 protein, called by TCRdb with MiXCR from the PCR reads. This table holds about 540,000 distinct CDR3 sequences, over 25% found once. CDR1 is LNHNV and CDR2 is YYDKDF in the germline V gene (reference sequence). V was pared by 8 bases and J by 7 bases, with 8 bases between. This CDR3 contains 11 residues. The sequencing here drew on PBMCs, taken before TCRalphabeta/CD19-depleted stem cell transplant. The chain carries TRBV15 and TRBJ2-2; D is perhaps TRBD2 (6 bases). This sequence originates from a boy under two years old with Wiskott-Aldrich syndrome, due to receive a stem cell transplant. The CDR3 region has the DNA TGTGCCACCGGGGACTTCGGGGAGCTGTTTTTT. This translates into CATGDFGELFF.